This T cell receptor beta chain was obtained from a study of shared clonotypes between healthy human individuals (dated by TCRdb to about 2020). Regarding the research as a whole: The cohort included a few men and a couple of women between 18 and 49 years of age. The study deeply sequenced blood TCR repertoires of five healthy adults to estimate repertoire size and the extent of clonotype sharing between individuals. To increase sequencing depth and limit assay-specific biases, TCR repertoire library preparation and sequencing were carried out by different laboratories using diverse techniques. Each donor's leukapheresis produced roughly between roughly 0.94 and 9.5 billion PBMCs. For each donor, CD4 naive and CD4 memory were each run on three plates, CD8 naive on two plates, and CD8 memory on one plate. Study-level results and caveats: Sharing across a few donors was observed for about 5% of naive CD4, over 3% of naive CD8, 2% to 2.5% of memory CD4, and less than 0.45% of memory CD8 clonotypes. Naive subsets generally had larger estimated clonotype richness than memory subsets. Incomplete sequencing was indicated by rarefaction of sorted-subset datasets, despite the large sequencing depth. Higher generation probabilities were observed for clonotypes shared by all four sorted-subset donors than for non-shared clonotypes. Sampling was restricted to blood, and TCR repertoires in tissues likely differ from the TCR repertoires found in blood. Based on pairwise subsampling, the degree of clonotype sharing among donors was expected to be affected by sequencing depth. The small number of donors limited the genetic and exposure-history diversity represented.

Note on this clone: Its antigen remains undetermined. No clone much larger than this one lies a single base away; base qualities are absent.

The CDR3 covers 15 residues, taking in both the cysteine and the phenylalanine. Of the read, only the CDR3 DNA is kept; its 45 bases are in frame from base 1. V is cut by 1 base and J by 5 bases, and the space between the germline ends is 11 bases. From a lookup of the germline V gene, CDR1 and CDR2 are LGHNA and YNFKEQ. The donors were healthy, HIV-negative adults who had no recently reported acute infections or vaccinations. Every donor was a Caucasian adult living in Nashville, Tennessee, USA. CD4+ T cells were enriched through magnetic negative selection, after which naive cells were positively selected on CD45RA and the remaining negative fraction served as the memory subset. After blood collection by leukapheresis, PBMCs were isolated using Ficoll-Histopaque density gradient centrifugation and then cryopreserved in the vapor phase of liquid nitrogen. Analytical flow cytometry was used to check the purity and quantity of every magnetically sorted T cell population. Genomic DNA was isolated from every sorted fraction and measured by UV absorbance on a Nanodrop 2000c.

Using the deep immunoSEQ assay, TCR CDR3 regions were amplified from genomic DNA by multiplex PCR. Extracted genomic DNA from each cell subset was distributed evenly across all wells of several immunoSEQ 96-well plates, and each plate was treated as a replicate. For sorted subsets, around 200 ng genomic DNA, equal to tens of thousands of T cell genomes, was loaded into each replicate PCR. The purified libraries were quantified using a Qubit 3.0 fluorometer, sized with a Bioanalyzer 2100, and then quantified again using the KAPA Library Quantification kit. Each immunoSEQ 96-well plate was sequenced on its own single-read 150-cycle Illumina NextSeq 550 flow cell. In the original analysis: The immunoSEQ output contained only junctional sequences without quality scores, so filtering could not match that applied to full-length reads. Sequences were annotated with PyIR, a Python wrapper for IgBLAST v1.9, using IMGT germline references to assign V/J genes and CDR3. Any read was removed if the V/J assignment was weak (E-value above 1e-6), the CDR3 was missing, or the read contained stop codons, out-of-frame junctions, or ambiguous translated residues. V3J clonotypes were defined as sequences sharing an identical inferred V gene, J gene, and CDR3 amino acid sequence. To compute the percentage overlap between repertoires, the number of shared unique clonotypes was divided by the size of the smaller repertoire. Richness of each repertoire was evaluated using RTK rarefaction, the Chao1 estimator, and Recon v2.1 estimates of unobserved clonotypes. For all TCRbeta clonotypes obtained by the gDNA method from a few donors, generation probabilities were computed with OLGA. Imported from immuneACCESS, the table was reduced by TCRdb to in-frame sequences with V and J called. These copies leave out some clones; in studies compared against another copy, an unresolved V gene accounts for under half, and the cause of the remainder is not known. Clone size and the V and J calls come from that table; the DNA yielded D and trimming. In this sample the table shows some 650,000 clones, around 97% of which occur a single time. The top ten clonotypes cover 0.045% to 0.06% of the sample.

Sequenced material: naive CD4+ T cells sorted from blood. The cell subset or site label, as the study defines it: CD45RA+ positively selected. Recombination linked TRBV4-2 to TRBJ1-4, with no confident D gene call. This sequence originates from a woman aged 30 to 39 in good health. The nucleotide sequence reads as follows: TGTGCCAGCAGCCAAGTAATAGGAGGGAATGAAAAACTGTTTTTT. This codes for CASSQVIGGNEKLFF.